Listed below are T cell receptor beta chains from one sample, sequenced in a study of T cell responses to AZD1222 COVID-19 vaccine. Data came from immunoSEQ multiplex PCR; TCRdb stores just in-frame clones and leaves some out. The table records roughly 150,000 clones, roughly nine tenths of them present only once. The source material was peripheral blood, sampled on day 0 of AZD1222 vaccination. The receptors were gathered from an adult in good health. Each CDR3 is given with its conserved first and last residue. A D gene is named only where the DNA matches it firmly. A clone size is listed for some rows: how often the clone was seen (once, few, many), or a class if it is expanded.

d_call j_call v_call clone_size cdr3_nt cdr3_aa
NA TRBJ2-1 TRBV3-1/TRBV3-2 NA TGTGCCAGCAGCCGGGGGGGCATTGAGCAGTTCTTC CASSRGGIEQFF
NA TRBJ2-7 TRBV10-1 NA TGCGCCAGCAGTGCGCTGAGGGGGACGGACACCTACGAGCAGTACTTC CASSALRGTDTYEQYF
NA TRBJ1-3 TRBV5-4 NA TGTGCCAGCAGCTTGGCTACAGCTGGAAACACCATATATTTT CASSLATAGNTIYF
NA TRBJ2-2 TRBV15 NA TGTGCCACCAGTATGATGAGCGCCGGGGAGCTGTTTTTT CATSMMSAGELFF
NA TRBJ2-4 TRBV18 NA TGTGCCAGCTCACCAAGACGGTCGGGGAGCATTCAGTACTTC CASSPRRSGSIQYF
NA TRBJ2-7 TRBV7-2 few TGTGCCAGCAGCCTAGAATTTTCAGGGAACGAGCAGTACTTC CASSLEFSGNEQYF
NA TRBJ2-3 TRBV7-3 NA TGTGCCAGCAGCTTAGGGCAGGGGATTGTCGCAGATACGCAGTATTTT CASSLGQGIVADTQYF
TRBD2 TRBJ2-7 TRBV7-6 NA TGTGCCAGCAGCCCCGGGACTAGCGGGCTCTACGAGCAGTACTTC CASSPGTSGLYEQYF
NA TRBJ1-5 TRBV24-1 NA TGTGCCACCAGTGATTTGCAAGGCGGGGGCCAGCATTTT CATSDLQGGGQHF
NA TRBJ2-1 TRBV13 NA TGTGCCAGCAGCCCCCGGCGGAGCTCCTACAATGAGCAGTTCTTC CASSPRRSSYNEQFF
NA TRBJ2-7 TRBV5-1 NA TGCGCCAGCAGCCCAGAGGGAAACTACGAGCAGTACTTC CASSPEGNYEQYF
NA TRBJ2-1 TRBV9 NA TGTGCCAGCAGCCTGCAGGGGCCCTCCTACAATGAGCAGTTCTTC CASSLQGPSYNEQFF
TRBD1 TRBJ1-2 TRBV18 NA TGTGCCAGCTCACCGTTGGCAGGGGGTCGGGTCGCTAACTATGGCTACACCTTC CASSPLAGGRVANYGYTF
TRBD1 TRBJ2-1 TRBV4-1 NA TGCGCCAGCAGCCAAGGACAGGGGGCTTGGAATGAGCAGTTCTTC CASSQGQGAWNEQFF
NA TRBJ2-2 TRBV11-3 NA TGTGCCAGCAGCTTAGGGGGGACGAACACCGGGGAGCTGTTTTTT CASSLGGTNTGELFF
TRBD1 TRBJ1-3 TRBV29-1 NA TGCAGCGCTGGGACAGGGACTGGAAACACCATATATTTT CSAGTGTGNTIYF
NA TRBJ1-1 TRBV5-4 many TGTGCCAGCAGCTCGGAGTCTTTATCAGGGTCGGGTGAAGCTTTCTTT CASSSESLSGSGEAFF
NA TRBJ1-2 TRBV30 NA TGTGCCTGGGAGGACAGCCGGACTCGCTATGGCTACACCTTC CAWEDSRTRYGYTF
TRBD2 TRBJ2-7 TRBV28 NA TGTGCCAGCAGTTTATATGGCTCGGGGGGGTTTTACGAGCAGTACTTC CASSLYGSGGFYEQYF
TRBD1 TRBJ1-2 TRBV6-1 NA TGTGCCAGCAGTGAAAGTGGCAGGGGGATACTTTATGGCTACACCTTC CASSESGRGILYGYTF
NA TRBJ2-2 TRBV5-1 NA TGCGCCAGCAGCTTTGGAGCGGGGAACACCGGGGAGCTGTTTTTT CASSFGAGNTGELFF
NA TRBJ1-4 TRBV6-5 NA TGTGCCAGCAGTATAGATGAAAAACTGTTTTTT CASSIDEKLFF
NA TRBJ2-1 TRBV6-5 NA TGTGCCAGCAGCCGCGATGCGGGCGATGAGCAGTTCTTC CASSRDAGDEQFF
NA TRBJ1-1 TRBV12-3/TRBV12-4 NA TGTGCCAGCACTATCATGAACACTGAAGCTTTCTTT CASTIMNTEAFF
TRBD2 TRBJ2-1 TRBV19 NA TGTGCCAGTAGTGAAAGGACTAGTGCCTCCTACAATGAGCAGTTCTTC CASSERTSASYNEQFF
NA TRBJ2-1 TRBV6-5 NA TGTGCCAGCAGTTACTCAGGAGGGTCCCCCAATGAGCAGTTCTTC CASSYSGGSPNEQFF
TRBD1 TRBJ1-6 TRBV5-1 NA TGCGCCAGCAGCTTGCGGCAGGGGGGAAGCTCCTATAATTCACCCCTCCACTTT CASSLRQGGSSYNSPLHF
NA TRBJ1-6 TRBV5-1 NA TGCGCCAGCAGCTCTGGACAGAATAATTCACCCCTCCACTTT CASSSGQNNSPLHF